This TCR beta chain was sequenced during a study of radiation and T cells in renal cell carcinoma. Time point indicated: blood 4 weeks post-SBRT, at nephrectomy. Specified treatment: 15 Gy SBRT to primary tumor, nephrectomy 4 weeks later. Sequencing was performed with immunoSEQ multiplex PCR; in TCRdb, only in-frame clones are kept and a portion is missing. Seen here are under 200,000 clones, about 88% observed once, and the top ten hold approximately 11%. CDR1 is SGDLS and CDR2 is YYNGEE in the germline V gene. Trimming removed 0 bases at V and 5 bases at J, with 8 bases between. The CDR3 is made up of 13 amino acids.

Source: blood, taken from a patient whose treatment included radiotherapy and nephrectomy. The sequence derives from a woman aged 50 to 65 with renal cell carcinoma. The chain joins TRBV9 to TRBJ2-5; TRBD2 is a possible D gene (5 bases). The CDR3: CASSVGGGETQYF. CDR3 coding DNA: TGTGCCAGCAGCGTAGGAGGCGGGGAGACCCAGTACTTC.